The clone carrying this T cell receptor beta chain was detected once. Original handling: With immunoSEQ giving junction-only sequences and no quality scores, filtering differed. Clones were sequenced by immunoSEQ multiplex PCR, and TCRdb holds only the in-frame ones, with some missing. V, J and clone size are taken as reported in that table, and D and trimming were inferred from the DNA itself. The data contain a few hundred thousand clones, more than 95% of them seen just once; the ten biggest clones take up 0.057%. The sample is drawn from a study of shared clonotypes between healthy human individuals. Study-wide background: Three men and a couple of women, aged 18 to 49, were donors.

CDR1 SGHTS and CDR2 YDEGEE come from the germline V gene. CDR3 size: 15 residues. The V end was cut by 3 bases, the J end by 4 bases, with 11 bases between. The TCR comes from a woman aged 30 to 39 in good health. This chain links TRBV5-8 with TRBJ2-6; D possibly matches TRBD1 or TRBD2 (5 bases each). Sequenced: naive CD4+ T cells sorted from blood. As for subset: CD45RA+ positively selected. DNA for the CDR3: TGTGCCAGCAGCTCTCGGGACCAAGGGGCCAACGTCCTGACTTTC. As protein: CASSSRDQGANVLTF.